This is a list of T cell receptor beta chains from one sample in a study of radiotherapy plus CTLA-4 blockade in lung cancer. The data were produced by immunoSEQ multiplex PCR, yet TCRdb's version contains in-frame clones alone and is incomplete. The sample records around 77,000 clones, just under 75% being singletons. Sequenced here: peripheral blood, sampled from a patient treated with radiotherapy plus ipilimumab. The receptors come from a human donor with non-small cell lung cancer whose response to radiotherapy plus ipilimumab could not be evaluated. CDR3s include the opening cysteine and the closing phenylalanine or tryptophan. The D gene is left open where the match is weak. Size is stated for part of the rows, as once, few or many counts, or as a class when the clone is expanded.

j_call: TRBJ2-7
d_call: TRBD1
clone_size: NA
v_call: TRBV27
cdr3_nt: TGTGCCAGGGAAATTCCGGGACAGGAACACTACGAGCAGTACTTC
cdr3_aa: CAREIPGQEHYEQYF

j_call: TRBJ2-3
d_call: TRBD2
clone_size: NA
v_call: TRBV7-3
cdr3_nt: TGTGCCAGCAGCTTATTACGGACTAGCGGGGGCGATAGCACAGATACGCAGTATTTT
cdr3_aa: CASSLLRTSGGDSTDTQYF

j_call: TRBJ1-4
d_call: TRBD1
clone_size: NA
v_call: TRBV27
cdr3_nt: TGTGCCAGCAGTCCACCTCCGGGACAGGGTAATGAAAAACTGTTTTTT
cdr3_aa: CASSPPPGQGNEKLFF

j_call: TRBJ2-3
d_call: NA
clone_size: NA
v_call: TRBV11-2
cdr3_nt: TGTGCCAGCAGAACATCAGGGACAGATACGCAGTATTTT
cdr3_aa: CASRTSGTDTQYF

j_call: TRBJ1-2
d_call: TRBD1
clone_size: NA
v_call: TRBV18
cdr3_nt: TGTGCCACCCAAAGGGGACAGGGGGACTATGGCTACACCTTC
cdr3_aa: CATQRGQGDYGYTF

j_call: TRBJ1-2
d_call: TRBD1
clone_size: NA
v_call: TRBV28
cdr3_nt: TGTGCCAGCAGATCCCGGACAGGCTACTATGGCTACACCTTC
cdr3_aa: CASRSRTGYYGYTF

j_call: TRBJ2-3
d_call: TRBD1
clone_size: NA
v_call: TRBV2
cdr3_nt: TGTGCCAGCTACAGACAGGGACAATGGGATACGCAGTATTTT
cdr3_aa: CASYRQGQWDTQYF

j_call: TRBJ1-5
d_call: NA
clone_size: once
v_call: TRBV5-4
cdr3_nt: TGTGCCAGCAGCTTGGCGCCAGAAAATCAGCCCCAGCATTTT
cdr3_aa: CASSLAPENQPQHF

j_call: TRBJ2-5
d_call: TRBD2
clone_size: few
v_call: TRBV6-1
cdr3_nt: TGTGCCAGCAGTGGAAGCGGGAGCCGAGAGACCCAGTACTTC
cdr3_aa: CASSGSGSRETQYF

j_call: TRBJ2-1
d_call: TRBD2
clone_size: NA
v_call: TRBV4-2
cdr3_nt: TGTGCCAGCAGCCAAGTTTTTAGCGGGGGCAGCTCCTACAATGAGCAGTTCTTC
cdr3_aa: CASSQVFSGGSSYNEQFF

j_call: TRBJ2-1
d_call: TRBD2
clone_size: NA
v_call: TRBV7-3
cdr3_nt: TGTGCCAGCACGGCGGGGGGGAGGGAAGAGCAGTTCTTC
cdr3_aa: CASTAGGREEQFF

j_call: TRBJ1-1
d_call: TRBD1
clone_size: many
v_call: TRBV5-1
cdr3_nt: TGCGCCAGCAGCCTCGGGACAGCGGGCACTGAAGCTTTCTTT
cdr3_aa: CASSLGTAGTEAFF

j_call: TRBJ2-3
d_call: NA
clone_size: NA
v_call: TRBV18
cdr3_nt: TGTGCCAGCTCACCGATCCCACTCGGGTCTAGCACAGATACGCAGTATTTT
cdr3_aa: CASSPIPLGSSTDTQYF

j_call: TRBJ1-1
d_call: TRBD1
clone_size: once
v_call: TRBV12-5
cdr3_nt: TGTGCTAGTGGTTCGACAGGGGGCGGGTTGGCCACTGAAGCTTTCTTT
cdr3_aa: CASGSTGGGLATEAFF

j_call: TRBJ2-2
d_call: NA
clone_size: NA
v_call: TRBV18
cdr3_nt: TGTGCCAGCTCCCTGCGGGGAGGCACCGGGGAGCTGTTTTTT
cdr3_aa: CASSLRGGTGELFF

j_call: TRBJ1-4
d_call: TRBD1
clone_size: NA
v_call: TRBV10-3
cdr3_nt: TGTGCCATCAGGGAGGACAGGGGAAATGAAAAACTGTTTTTT
cdr3_aa: CAIREDRGNEKLFF

j_call: TRBJ2-1
d_call: NA
clone_size: NA
v_call: TRBV5-1
cdr3_nt: TGCGCCAGCAGCTTGGTACAGGTCGAAGTTGATGAGCAGTTCTTC
cdr3_aa: CASSLVQVEVDEQFF

j_call: TRBJ2-3
d_call: NA
clone_size: NA
v_call: TRBV6-6
cdr3_nt: TGTGCCAGCACCCGAATTGAGGTCCCAGATACGCAGTATTTT
cdr3_aa: CASTRIEVPDTQYF

j_call: TRBJ2-1
d_call: TRBD2
clone_size: NA
v_call: TRBV13
cdr3_nt: TGTGCCAGCATACTAGCGGGGGTCTCCTACAATGAGCAGTTCTTC
cdr3_aa: CASILAGVSYNEQFF

j_call: TRBJ1-1
d_call: NA
clone_size: NA
v_call: TRBV7-9
cdr3_nt: TGTGCCAGCAGCTCACAGGGTGACACTGAAGCTTTCTTT
cdr3_aa: CASSSQGDTEAFF